These T cell receptor beta chains were read from a single sample in a study of T cell changes during pregnancy in multiple sclerosis. The repertoire was sequenced with immunoSEQ multiplex PCR; TCRdb's copy has only in-frame clones and lacks some. The sample lists 40,000 or so clones; 88% were seen once. The sequencing here drew on CD8+ T cells from peripheral blood mononuclear cells, taken in the first trimester of pregnancy. The receptors were gathered from a female donor with multiple sclerosis, enrolled in a pregnancy study. Each CDR3 is given with its conserved first and last residue. The D gene is left open where the match is weak. Only part of the rows carry a size: once, few, many, or a class if the clone is expanded.

14 | TRBD2 | - | TRBJ2-3 | TRBV5-6 | TGTGCCAGCAGCTTGAGACTAGCGGAAGATACGCAGTATTTT | CASSLRLAEDTQYF
14 | - | - | TRBJ1-1 | TRBV19 | TGTGCCAGTACCTCGGACGGGACTAACACTGAAGCTTTCTTT | CASTSDGTNTEAFF
16 | - | - | TRBJ1-4 | TRBV7-6 | TGTGCCAGCAGCCGTTCGGGCGGGGCAACTAATGAAAAACTGTTTTTT | CASSRSGGATNEKLFF
12 | - | - | TRBJ2-1 | TRBV9 | TGTGCCAGCAGCGTTAGCGTGCATGAGCAGTTCTTC | CASSVSVHEQFF
12 | - | - | TRBJ2-1 | TRBV5-4 | TGTGCCAGCAGTTCGGAGACCAATGAGCAGTTCTTC | CASSSETNEQFF
12 | - | - | TRBJ1-2 | TRBV9 | TGTGCCAGCAGCCGGGGGGGCGATGGCTACACCTTC | CASSRGGDGYTF
18 | TRBD1 | - | TRBJ2-3 | TRBV25-1 | TGTGCCAGCAGTGAATTTGATCGGACAGGGGGCGGCACAGATACGCAGTATTTT | CASSEFDRTGGGTDTQYF
13 | - | - | TRBJ1-3 | TRBV27 | TGTGCCAGCAGTTTAGCCTATGGAAACACCATATATTTT | CASSLAYGNTIYF
15 | - | - | TRBJ1-2 | TRBV19 | TGTGCCAGTAGTATATTTGACGTCTTGAGGGATGGCTACACCTTC | CASSIFDVLRDGYTF
14 | TRBD1 | - | TRBJ1-5 | TRBV27 | TGTGCCAGCAGTTTGCCCGGGACAGATCAGCCCCAGCATTTT | CASSLPGTDQPQHF
14 | - | - | TRBJ2-7 | TRBV4-1 | TGCGCCAGCAGCCAAGCCGACAGATCCTACGAGCAGTACTTC | CASSQADRSYEQYF
15 | TRBD1 | - | TRBJ1-2 | TRBV29-1 | TGCAGCGTGCAACTCCAGGGGGCGAGGGACTATGGCTACACCTTC | CSVQLQGARDYGYTF
14 | - | once | TRBJ2-3 | TRBV4-3 | TGCGCCAGCAGCCAGGGAGGGGGGGCAGATACGCAGTATTTT | CASSQGGGADTQYF
13 | - | once | TRBJ1-6 | TRBV7-2 | TGTGCCAGCAGCTTACCGGGAGGTTCACCCCTCCACTTT | CASSLPGGSPLHF
13 | - | - | TRBJ1-1 | TRBV7-9 | TGTGCCAGCAGCAACGTCGGGGGGACTGAAGCTTTCTTT | CASSNVGGTEAFF
15 | TRBD1 | - | TRBJ2-7 | TRBV25-1 | TGTGCCCCCGGGCCGGACAGGAGAGACCGCTACGAGCAGTACTTC | CAPGPDRRDRYEQYF
15 | - | - | TRBJ2-7 | TRBV15 | TGTGCCACCAGCAGAGAAGGGGGGGGCTCGTACGAGCAGTACTTC | CATSREGGGSYEQYF
13 | TRBD1 | - | TRBJ2-3 | TRBV10-3 | TGTGCCACCAGGGACAGGGGGCAAGATACGCAGTATTTT | CATRDRGQDTQYF
12 | - | few | TRBJ1-1 | TRBV4-1 | TGCGCCAGCAGCACACGGGGAGATGGGGCTTTCTTT | CASSTRGDGAFF
17 | TRBD2 | - | TRBJ2-1 | TRBV7-9 | TGTGCCAGCAGCTTAGTGGCTAGCGGGGGGTTATACAATGAGCAGTTCTTC | CASSLVASGGLYNEQFF
17 | TRBD1 | once | TRBJ1-1 | TRBV7-2 | TGTGCCAGCAGCTTAGGGCTGGGACAGCTGCTTAACACTGAAGCTTTCTTT | CASSLGLGQLLNTEAFF
18 | TRBD2 | - | TRBJ2-1 | TRBV4-3 | TGCGCCAGCAGCCTGCGACTAGCGGGGGACACTCTCCCCAATGAGCAGTTCTTC | CASSLRLAGDTLPNEQFF